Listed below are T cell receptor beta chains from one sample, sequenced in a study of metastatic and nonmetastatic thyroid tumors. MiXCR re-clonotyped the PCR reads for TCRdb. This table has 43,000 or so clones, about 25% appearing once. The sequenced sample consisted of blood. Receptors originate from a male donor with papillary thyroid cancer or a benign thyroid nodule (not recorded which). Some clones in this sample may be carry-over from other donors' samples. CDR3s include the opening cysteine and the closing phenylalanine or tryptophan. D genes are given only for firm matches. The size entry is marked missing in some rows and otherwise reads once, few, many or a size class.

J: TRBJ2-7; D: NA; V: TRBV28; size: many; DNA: TGTGCCAGCAGTTTACTCCCGGGCCTGCAGAGGTCCTACGAGCAGTACTTC; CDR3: CASSLLPGLQRSYEQYF
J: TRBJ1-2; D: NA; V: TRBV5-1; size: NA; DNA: TGCGCCAGCAGCGTGGACGGGCCGCTCTATGGCTACACCTTC; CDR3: CASSVDGPLYGYTF
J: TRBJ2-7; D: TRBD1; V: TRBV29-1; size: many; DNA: TGCAGCGTTGTAGGTCAGGGGGCCTACGAGCAGTACTTC; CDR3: CSVVGQGAYEQYF
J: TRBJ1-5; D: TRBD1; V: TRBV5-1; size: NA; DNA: TGCGCCAGCATTCCGGGACAGACCTCTTGGGGCAATCAGCCCCAGCATTTT; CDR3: CASIPGQTSWGNQPQHF
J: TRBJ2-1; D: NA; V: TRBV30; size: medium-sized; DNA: TGTGCCTGGAGCGGTGTCAATGAGCAGTTCTTC; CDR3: CAWSGVNEQFF
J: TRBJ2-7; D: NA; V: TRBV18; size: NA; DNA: TGTGCCAGCTCACCGCGGGACGCCCTTCTTTACTTC; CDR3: CASSPRDALLYF
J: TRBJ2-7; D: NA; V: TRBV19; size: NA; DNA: TGTGCCAGTAGCCTTGGGGGCCTAGCGGTGTACGAGCAGTACTTC; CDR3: CASSLGGLAVYEQYF
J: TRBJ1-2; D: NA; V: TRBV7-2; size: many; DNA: TGTGCCAGCAGCTTAGACAGAATACACCCTAGGGGCTACACCTTC; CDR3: CASSLDRIHPRGYTF
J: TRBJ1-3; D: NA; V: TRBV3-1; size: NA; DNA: TGTGCCAGCACCGCGGCCTCTGGAAACACCATATATTTT; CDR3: CASTAASGNTIYF
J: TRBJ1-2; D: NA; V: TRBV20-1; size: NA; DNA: TGCAGTGCTAGAGACCCCTGGGGACCCAACTATGGCTACACCTTC; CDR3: CSARDPWGPNYGYTF
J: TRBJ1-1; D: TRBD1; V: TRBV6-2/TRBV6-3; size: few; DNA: TGTGCCAGCAGTTCCACACAGGGGGCGAGGAACGCTTTCTTT; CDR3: CASSSTQGARNAFF
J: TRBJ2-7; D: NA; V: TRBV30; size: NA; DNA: TGTGCCTGGAGCCCAGGACTAACCTGGGGCGATCAGTACTTC; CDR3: CAWSPGLTWGDQYF
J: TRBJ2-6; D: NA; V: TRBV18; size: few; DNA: TGTGCCAGCTCACCGGTAGGGGAGATCGCTGGGGCCAACGCCCTGACTTTC; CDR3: CASSPVGEIAGANALTF
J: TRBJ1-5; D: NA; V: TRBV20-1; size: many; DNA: TGCAGTGCTAGGAGGACTCTCAATCAGCCCCAGCATTTT; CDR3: CSARRTLNQPQHF
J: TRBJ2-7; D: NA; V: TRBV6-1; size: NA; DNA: TGTGCCAGCAGTCCCGAATACCACTACGAGCAGTACTTC; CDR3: CASSPEYHYEQYF
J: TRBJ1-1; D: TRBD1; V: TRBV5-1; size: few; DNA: TGCGCCAGCAGCCTGACAGGGGCGTACCCTGAAGCTTTCTTT; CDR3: CASSLTGAYPEAFF
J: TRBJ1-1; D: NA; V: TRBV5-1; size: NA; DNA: TGCGCCAGCAGCTGGGGACAGAACACTGAAGCTTTCTTT; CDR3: CASSWGQNTEAFF
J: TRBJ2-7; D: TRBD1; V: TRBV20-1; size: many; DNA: TGCAGTGCTAGAGAGCCGACAGGGAGAATCGAGCAGTACTTC; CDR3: CSAREPTGRIEQYF
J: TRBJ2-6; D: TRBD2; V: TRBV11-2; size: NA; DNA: TGTGTCAGCAGCTCTCGACTAGCGGGCCGCTCTGGGGCCAACGTCCTGACTTTC; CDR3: CVSSSRLAGRSGANVLTF
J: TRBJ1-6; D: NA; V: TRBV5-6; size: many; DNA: TGTGCCAGCAGCGTGGACGGCTACTCCTATAATTCACCCCTCCACTTT; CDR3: CASSVDGYSYNSPLHF
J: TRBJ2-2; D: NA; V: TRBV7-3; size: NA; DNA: TGTGCCAGCAGCTCTAGTAGGGGGGCCGACGGGGAGCTGTTTTTT; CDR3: CASSSSRGADGELFF
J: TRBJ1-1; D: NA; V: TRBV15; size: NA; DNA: TGTGCCACCAGCAGAGATGGCAGGCTCACTGAAGCTTTCTTT; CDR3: CATSRDGRLTEAFF
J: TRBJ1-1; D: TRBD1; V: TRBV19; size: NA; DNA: TGTGCCAGTAGTGCGGGACAGGGGAACACTGAAGCTTTCTTT; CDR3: CASSAGQGNTEAFF
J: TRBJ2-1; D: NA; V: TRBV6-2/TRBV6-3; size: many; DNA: TGTGCCAGCACCCCCGAGGCCAGCAGCCATGAGCAGTTCTTC; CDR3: CASTPEASSHEQFF